A selection of T cell receptor beta chains follows, all from one sample in a study of cytomegalovirus exposure and HLA in healthy donors. Clones were read by immunoSEQ multiplex PCR, and TCRdb kept only the in-frame ones, dropping some. The table has 130,000 to 150,000 clones, about 79% seen once. The source material was PBMCs. The receptor source for this set is a male donor in good health and CMV-seronegative. The CDR3 runs from the conserved cysteine through the conserved F or W. Fields, in order: J gene, clone size, V gene, D gene, CDR3 DNA, CDR3 protein. The D gene is left open where the match is weak. Not all rows give a size; the values are once, few, many and, for expanded clones, a class.

j_call: TRBJ2-7
clone_size: -
v_call: TRBV7-2
d_call: -
cdr3_nt: TGTGCCAGCAGCTTTACAGGGGGGGATTACGAGCAGTACTTC
cdr3_aa: CASSFTGGDYEQYF

j_call: TRBJ2-5
clone_size: -
v_call: TRBV6-5
d_call: TRBD1
cdr3_nt: TGTGCCAGCAGTGGACAGGGGGCTGGGGAGACCCAGTACTTC
cdr3_aa: CASSGQGAGETQYF

j_call: TRBJ1-3
clone_size: once
v_call: TRBV2
d_call: -
cdr3_nt: TGTGCCAGCAGTGAATTGCTAGTCTCTGGAAACACCATATATTTT
cdr3_aa: CASSELLVSGNTIYF

j_call: TRBJ2-5
clone_size: -
v_call: TRBV7-7
d_call: TRBD2
cdr3_nt: TGTGCTAGCAGCTCGGACCTAGCGGGCCTCAATCAAGAGACCCAGTACTTC
cdr3_aa: CASSSDLAGLNQETQYF

j_call: TRBJ1-4
clone_size: -
v_call: TRBV7-2
d_call: TRBD1
cdr3_nt: TGTGCCAGCAGCTTAGCGACAGGGCTGGCTAATGAAAAACTGTTTTTT
cdr3_aa: CASSLATGLANEKLFF

j_call: TRBJ2-1
clone_size: -
v_call: TRBV27
d_call: TRBD2
cdr3_nt: TGTGCCAGCAGTACAACTAGCGGGAGCCTTTCCTACAATGAGCAGTTCTTC
cdr3_aa: CASSTTSGSLSYNEQFF

j_call: TRBJ1-1
clone_size: -
v_call: TRBV5-1
d_call: -
cdr3_nt: TGCGCCAGCAGCACGGGGGTAGGGTTGAACACTGAAGCTTTCTTT
cdr3_aa: CASSTGVGLNTEAFF

j_call: TRBJ1-4
clone_size: -
v_call: TRBV5-5
d_call: -
cdr3_nt: TGTGCCAGCAGCTTCGGGGGAGATAATGAAAAACTGTTTTTT
cdr3_aa: CASSFGGDNEKLFF

j_call: TRBJ2-7
clone_size: -
v_call: TRBV6-6
d_call: TRBD2
cdr3_nt: TGTGCCAGCAGACCAGGACTAGCGGGGCACTACGAGCAGTACTTC
cdr3_aa: CASRPGLAGHYEQYF

j_call: TRBJ1-2
clone_size: -
v_call: TRBV5-1
d_call: TRBD1
cdr3_nt: TGCGCCAGCAGCTTGGATTCAGGACAGGGGGCTTTGGATGGCTACACCTTC
cdr3_aa: CASSLDSGQGALDGYTF

j_call: TRBJ2-3
clone_size: -
v_call: TRBV6-5
d_call: -
cdr3_nt: TGTGCCAGCAGTTACTCGACTAGTCCCACAGATACGCAGTATTTT
cdr3_aa: CASSYSTSPTDTQYF

j_call: TRBJ2-7
clone_size: -
v_call: TRBV6-1
d_call: TRBD1
cdr3_nt: TGTGCCAGCAGCAGAGGACAGGGGACGATTTACGAGCAGTACTTC
cdr3_aa: CASSRGQGTIYEQYF

j_call: TRBJ2-7
clone_size: -
v_call: TRBV6-5
d_call: -
cdr3_nt: TGTGCCAGCTGGACAGACTCCTACGAGCAGTACTTC
cdr3_aa: CASWTDSYEQYF

j_call: TRBJ2-5
clone_size: -
v_call: TRBV19
d_call: -
cdr3_nt: TGTGCCAGTCTCAAAAGGGGGGGGGCCGGGGAGACCCAGTACTTC
cdr3_aa: CASLKRGGAGETQYF

j_call: TRBJ2-7
clone_size: -
v_call: TRBV9
d_call: TRBD1
cdr3_nt: TGTGCCAGCAGCGCCTCGGACAGGGGCGAGCAGTACTTC
cdr3_aa: CASSASDRGEQYF

j_call: TRBJ2-2
clone_size: -
v_call: TRBV4-1
d_call: -
cdr3_nt: TGCGCCAGCAGCCAAGATGTAGTCGGGGAGCTGTTTTTT
cdr3_aa: CASSQDVVGELFF

j_call: TRBJ2-7
clone_size: -
v_call: TRBV15
d_call: TRBD1
cdr3_nt: TGTGCCACCAGCGGGACAGGGTCAAGTCCAGATGAGTACGAGCAGTACTTC
cdr3_aa: CATSGTGSSPDEYEQYF

j_call: TRBJ2-1
clone_size: -
v_call: TRBV5-1
d_call: TRBD2
cdr3_nt: TGCGCCAGCAGGTCGACTAGCGGGGGGGACAATGAGCAGTTCTTC
cdr3_aa: CASRSTSGGDNEQFF

j_call: TRBJ1-6
clone_size: -
v_call: TRBV30
d_call: -
cdr3_nt: TGTGCCTGGAGTGTGCAGGGGAAATATAATTCACCCCTCCACTTT
cdr3_aa: CAWSVQGKYNSPLHF

j_call: TRBJ1-5
clone_size: -
v_call: TRBV27
d_call: -
cdr3_nt: TGTGCCAGCAGTTTCTCAGGGGGCAATCAGCCCCAGCATTTT
cdr3_aa: CASSFSGGNQPQHF

j_call: TRBJ1-1
clone_size: -
v_call: TRBV9
d_call: -
cdr3_nt: TGTGCCAGCAGCGTTCAGACGGGAGCCACTGAAGCTTTCTTT
cdr3_aa: CASSVQTGATEAFF

j_call: TRBJ1-5
clone_size: -
v_call: TRBV27
d_call: TRBD1
cdr3_nt: TGTGCCAGCAGTTTCGGGACAGGGGTTCAGCCCCAGCATTTT
cdr3_aa: CASSFGTGVQPQHF

j_call: TRBJ2-7
clone_size: -
v_call: TRBV7-8
d_call: TRBD1
cdr3_nt: TGTGCCAGCAGCCTAAGTATTCGGGACAGGGGGATTTCCTACGAGCAGTACTTC
cdr3_aa: CASSLSIRDRGISYEQYF

j_call: TRBJ1-3
clone_size: -
v_call: TRBV4-3
d_call: -
cdr3_nt: TGCGCCAGCAGCCAAGATCCGACGGGGTCAGGAAACACCATATATTTT
cdr3_aa: CASSQDPTGSGNTIYF

j_call: TRBJ1-2
clone_size: -
v_call: TRBV19
d_call: -
cdr3_nt: TGTGCCAGTAGTGGGGGACTCCTCTCAGTAGGTGGCTACACCTTC
cdr3_aa: CASSGGLLSVGGYTF

j_call: TRBJ1-3
clone_size: -
v_call: TRBV5-3
d_call: -
cdr3_nt: TGTGCCAGAAGCTCGGGAGGGTCTGGAAACACCATATATTTT
cdr3_aa: CARSSGGSGNTIYF

j_call: TRBJ1-3
clone_size: -
v_call: TRBV5-5
d_call: -
cdr3_nt: TGTGCCAGCAGCATACAGGGTCCTGGAAACACCATATATTTT
cdr3_aa: CASSIQGPGNTIYF

j_call: TRBJ1-6
clone_size: -
v_call: TRBV7-2
d_call: TRBD1
cdr3_nt: TGTGCCAGCAGCTTAGCGATCGGACAGGGTCATTCACCCCTCCACTTT
cdr3_aa: CASSLAIGQGHSPLHF

j_call: TRBJ2-2
clone_size: -
v_call: TRBV7-3
d_call: -
cdr3_nt: TGTGCCAGCAGCTTATTCCCACAGAACACCGGGGAGCTGTTTTTT
cdr3_aa: CASSLFPQNTGELFF

j_call: TRBJ1-3
clone_size: -
v_call: TRBV7-9
d_call: TRBD1
cdr3_nt: TGTTCCAGCAGCTCCCCCAGGACAGGACCTATTCAAACTGGAAACACCATATATTTT
cdr3_aa: CSSSSPRTGPIQTGNTIYF

j_call: TRBJ2-3
clone_size: -
v_call: TRBV4-1
d_call: TRBD2
cdr3_nt: TGCGCCAGCAGCCAAGAGTTGCGGGAGGGCACAGATACGCAGTATTTT
cdr3_aa: CASSQELREGTDTQYF

j_call: TRBJ1-1
clone_size: -
v_call: TRBV6-4
d_call: -
cdr3_nt: TGTGCCAGCAGGACCCAACAGGGGAACACTGAAGCTTTCTTT
cdr3_aa: CASRTQQGNTEAFF

j_call: TRBJ2-1
clone_size: few
v_call: TRBV5-1
d_call: TRBD2
cdr3_nt: TGCGCCAGCAGCTTGGTTAGCGGGAGGGCCGGCTACAATGAGCAGTTCTTC
cdr3_aa: CASSLVSGRAGYNEQFF

j_call: TRBJ1-5
clone_size: few
v_call: TRBV4-1
d_call: TRBD1
cdr3_nt: TGCGCCAGCAGCCAGTATCCAGACAGGGTCAATCAGCCCCAGCATTTT
cdr3_aa: CASSQYPDRVNQPQHF

j_call: TRBJ2-5
clone_size: -
v_call: TRBV11-2
d_call: -
cdr3_nt: TGTGCCAGCAGTCCACCCCGGGTCGAGACCCAGTACTTC
cdr3_aa: CASSPPRVETQYF

j_call: TRBJ1-1
clone_size: -
v_call: TRBV30
d_call: -
cdr3_nt: TGTGCCTGGAGTGTAGGGTTGGGAGGGCGAGTGACTGAAGCTTTCTTT
cdr3_aa: CAWSVGLGGRVTEAFF

j_call: TRBJ1-1
clone_size: -
v_call: TRBV5-1
d_call: TRBD1
cdr3_nt: TGCGCCAGCAGCTTATCAGGGGGGAGCACTGAAGCTTTCTTT
cdr3_aa: CASSLSGGSTEAFF

j_call: TRBJ2-2
clone_size: -
v_call: TRBV6-1
d_call: -
cdr3_nt: TGTGCCAGCAGAGCTCCAAGCGTCGGGGAGCTGTTTTTT
cdr3_aa: CASRAPSVGELFF

j_call: TRBJ2-3
clone_size: few
v_call: TRBV10-3
d_call: TRBD1
cdr3_nt: TGTGCCATCAGTGATGTAGGCGCAAGGACAGGCAACACAGATACGCAGTATTTT
cdr3_aa: CAISDVGARTGNTDTQYF

j_call: TRBJ2-1
clone_size: once
v_call: TRBV6-5
d_call: TRBD1
cdr3_nt: TGTGCCAGCAGTAGGCAGGGGGTCTACAATGAGCAGTTCTTC
cdr3_aa: CASSRQGVYNEQFF

j_call: TRBJ2-7
clone_size: -
v_call: TRBV30
d_call: TRBD2
cdr3_nt: TGTGCCTGGAGCCCTGGTTGGCCTAGCGGGAACTACGAGCAGTACTTC
cdr3_aa: CAWSPGWPSGNYEQYF

j_call: TRBJ2-7
clone_size: -
v_call: TRBV5-4
d_call: TRBD1
cdr3_nt: TGTGCCAGCAGCTCGCCCCCCGGGGACAGGGGCTCCTACGAGCAGTACTTC
cdr3_aa: CASSSPPGDRGSYEQYF

j_call: TRBJ1-5
clone_size: -
v_call: TRBV30
d_call: -
cdr3_nt: TGTGCCTGGAGTCCCGGCAATCAGCCCCAGCATTTT
cdr3_aa: CAWSPGNQPQHF

j_call: TRBJ1-4
clone_size: -
v_call: TRBV4-3
d_call: -
cdr3_nt: TGCGCCAGCAGCCAAGATTGGCGGGACGGTGAAAAACTGTTTTTT
cdr3_aa: CASSQDWRDGEKLFF

j_call: TRBJ1-1
clone_size: -
v_call: TRBV9
d_call: -
cdr3_nt: TGTGCCCGCAGCGTAAATACAGGCCATTTGAACACTGAAGCTTTCTTT
cdr3_aa: CARSVNTGHLNTEAFF

j_call: TRBJ1-3
clone_size: -
v_call: TRBV5-6
d_call: TRBD1
cdr3_nt: TGTGCCAGCAGCTATTCAGGGGGACCCCTCTCTGGAAACACCATATATTTT
cdr3_aa: CASSYSGGPLSGNTIYF

j_call: TRBJ1-1
clone_size: -
v_call: TRBV27
d_call: -
cdr3_nt: TGTGCCAGCAGTCGGGGTCCTGAAGCTTTCTTT
cdr3_aa: CASSRGPEAFF

j_call: TRBJ2-7
clone_size: -
v_call: TRBV15
d_call: -
cdr3_nt: TGTGCCACCAGCAGACGGGACTCTTACGAGCAGTACTTC
cdr3_aa: CATSRRDSYEQYF

j_call: TRBJ1-4
clone_size: -
v_call: TRBV5-5
d_call: TRBD1
cdr3_nt: TGTGCCAGCAGCTTGGTTACCGGGACAGGGATTGAAAAACTGTTTTTT
cdr3_aa: CASSLVTGTGIEKLFF

j_call: TRBJ2-3
clone_size: -
v_call: TRBV9
d_call: -
cdr3_nt: TGTGCCAGCAGCGTAGGAGCACAGGGTCTAGTAAGGAATTTT
cdr3_aa: CASSVGAQGLVRNF

j_call: TRBJ2-4
clone_size: -
v_call: TRBV10-3
d_call: TRBD1
cdr3_nt: TGTGCCACCGAGGGGGCCGGGGTGCAGTACTTC
cdr3_aa: CATEGAGVQYF

j_call: TRBJ2-7
clone_size: -
v_call: TRBV5-4
d_call: TRBD1
cdr3_nt: TGTGCCAGCAGCCCTTTACAGGGGAAGGGGGAGCAGTACTTC
cdr3_aa: CASSPLQGKGEQYF

j_call: TRBJ2-5
clone_size: -
v_call: TRBV4-3
d_call: TRBD2
cdr3_nt: TGCGCCAGCAGCCAAGATGGCGGGGGTGGAGAGACCCAGTACTTC
cdr3_aa: CASSQDGGGGETQYF